This TCR beta chain was recorded in a study of blood T cell repertoires in COVID-19. Turning to the study itself: COVID-19 samples from acute and convalescent phases originated in the United States, Italy and Spain. T cells, B-cell-depleted T cells, or PBMCs supplied cDNA or gDNA.

Trimming cost V 0 bases and J 4 bases, with 13 bases left between them. Germline loops: CDR1 SGHRS, CDR2 YFSETQ. The CDR3 covers 15 residues. As processed by the authors: The authors estimated nucleated cell counts from reference gene primer amplification. Assay: immunoSEQ multiplex PCR; the TCRdb copy retains only in-frame clones and omits some. V and J calls and clone size are copied from that table; D and trimming were computed from the DNA. The profile shows 250,000 to 350,000 clones, more than 70% of them singletons. The sequence came from a woman in her forties or fifties with acute or convalescent COVID-19. Sequencing was performed on peripheral blood. The gene calls are TRBV5-1 and TRBJ1-2; perhaps TRBD1 as D (5 bases). The CDR3 is CASSLAGLGGYGYTF. The CDR3 region has the DNA TGCGCCAGCAGCTTGGCCGGACTGGGGGGCTATGGCTACACCTTC.